This T cell receptor (beta chain) was sequenced during a study of cytomegalovirus exposure and HLA in healthy donors. Whole-study results and caveats: Earlier analysis looked at TCR beta V segments, and most were productive about 90% or about 30% of the time. Sequencing likely generated an artifact that appeared as a cluster of highly shared sequence variants.

The CDR3 runs to 13 residues. Germline V gene lookup returns CDR1 SEHNR and CDR2 FQNEAQ (reference sequence). Deletions cut 11 bases from V and 0 bases from J, with 12 bases between. This clone occurred a few times. Antigen: not known. In the PCR, 60 Vbeta and 13 Jbeta primers were used. Only in-frame clones appear in the TCRdb table, and some are missing; sequencing was by immunoSEQ multiplex PCR. The sample lists roughly 73,000 clones, approximately 84% occurring once. Sequencing input: PBMCs. The chain carries TRBV7-9 and TRBJ2-3; maybe TRBD2 (6 bases). This receptor was taken from a woman aged 50 to 60 in good health and CMV-seronegative. The CDR3 sequence is CAVGGSSTDTQYF. The CDR3 nucleotides are TGTGCCGTGGGGGGATCTAGCACAGATACGCAGTATTTT. Using reference TRBV7-9 and TRBJ2-3 for the parts outside the CDR3, the full variable domain is DTGVSQNPRHKITKRGQNVTFRCDPISEHNRLYWYRQTLGQGPEFLTYFQNEAQLEKSRLLSDRFSAERPKGSFSTLEIQRTEQGDSAMYLCAVGGSSTDTQYFGPGTRLTVL.